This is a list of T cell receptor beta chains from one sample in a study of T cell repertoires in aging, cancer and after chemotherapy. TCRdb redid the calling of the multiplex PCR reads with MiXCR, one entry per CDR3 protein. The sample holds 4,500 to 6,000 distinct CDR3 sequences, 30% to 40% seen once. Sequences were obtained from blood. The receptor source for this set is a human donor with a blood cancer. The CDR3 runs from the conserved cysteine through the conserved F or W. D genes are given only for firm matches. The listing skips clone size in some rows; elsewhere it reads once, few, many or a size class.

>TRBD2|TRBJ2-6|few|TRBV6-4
CASSESGTSGANVLTF
TGTGCCAGCAGTGAGAGCGGGACGTCTGGGGCCAACGTCCTGACTTTC
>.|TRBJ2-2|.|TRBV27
CATQRGRGGELFF
TGTGCCACCCAACGAGGCCGAGGGGGAGAGCTGTTTTTT
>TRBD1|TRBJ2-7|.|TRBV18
CASSPIGQGAYEQYF
TGTGCCAGCTCACCGATAGGACAGGGGGCCTACGAGCAGTACTTC
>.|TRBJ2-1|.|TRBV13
CASSPEKVYNEQFF
TGTGCCAGCAGTCCGGAGAAGGTTTACAATGAGCAGTTCTTC
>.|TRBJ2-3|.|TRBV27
CASSLVETSTDTQYF
TGTGCCAGCAGTTTAGTGGAAACTAGCACAGATACGCAGTATTTT
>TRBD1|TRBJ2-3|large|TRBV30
CAWSLDRDTQYF
TGTGCCTGGAGTTTGGACAGGGATACGCAGTATTTT
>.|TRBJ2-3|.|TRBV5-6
CASSPGLHVADTQYF
TGTGCCAGCAGCCCGGGACTCCACGTCGCAGATACGCAGTATTTT
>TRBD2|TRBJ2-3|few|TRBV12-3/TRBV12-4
CASSLGSGLAVTDTQYF
TGTGCCAGCAGTTTGGGTTCGGGACTAGCGGTCACAGATACGCAGTATTTT
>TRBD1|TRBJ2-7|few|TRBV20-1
CSAPTGNAYEQYF
TGCAGTGCCCCGACAGGGAATGCCTACGAGCAGTACTTC
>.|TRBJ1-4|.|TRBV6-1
CASTPTRINEKLFF
TGTGCCAGCACCCCAACCCGAATTAATGAAAAACTGTTTTTT
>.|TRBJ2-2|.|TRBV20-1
CSVRKLGNTGELFF
TGCAGTGTTCGAAAATTGGGGAACACCGGGGAGCTGTTTTTT
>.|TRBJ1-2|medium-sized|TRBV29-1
CSVEEIYGYTF
TGCAGCGTTGAAGAAATCTATGGCTACACCTTC
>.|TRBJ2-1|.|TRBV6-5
CASTYSVGVTYNEQFF
TGTGCCAGCACCTATTCTGTAGGGGTCACCTACAATGAGCAGTTCTTC
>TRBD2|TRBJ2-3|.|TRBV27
CASSLSWTSGRDEYF
TGTGCCAGCAGTTTATCGTGGACTAGCGGTCGTGATGAGTATTTT
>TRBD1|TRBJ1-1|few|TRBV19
CASSIRGQGWVNTEAFF
TGTGCCAGTAGTATAAGGGGACAGGGGTGGGTGAACACTGAAGCTTTCTTT
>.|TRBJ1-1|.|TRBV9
CASSVEGGPTEAFF
TGTGCCAGCAGCGTAGAGGGGGGGCCCACTGAAGCTTTCTTT
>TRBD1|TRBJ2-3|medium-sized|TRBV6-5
CASLRGYTQYF
TGTGCCAGCCTCAGGGGGTATACGCAGTATTTT